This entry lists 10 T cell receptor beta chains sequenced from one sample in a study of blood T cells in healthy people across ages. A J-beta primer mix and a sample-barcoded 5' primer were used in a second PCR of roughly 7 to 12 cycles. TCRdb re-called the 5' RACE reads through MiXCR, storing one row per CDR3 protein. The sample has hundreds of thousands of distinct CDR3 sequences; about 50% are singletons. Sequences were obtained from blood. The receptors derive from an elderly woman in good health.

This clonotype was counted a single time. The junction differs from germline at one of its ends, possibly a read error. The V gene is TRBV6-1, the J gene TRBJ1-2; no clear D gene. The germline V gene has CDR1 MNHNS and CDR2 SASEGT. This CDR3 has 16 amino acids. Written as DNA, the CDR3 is TGTGCCAGCAGTGAAAGTTCCGGCCCTAACAACTGTGGCTACACCTTC. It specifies CASSESSGPNNCGYTF.

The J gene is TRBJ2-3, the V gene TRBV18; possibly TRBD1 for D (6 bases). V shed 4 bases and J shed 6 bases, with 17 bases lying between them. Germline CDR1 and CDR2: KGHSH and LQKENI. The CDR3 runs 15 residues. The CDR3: CASSHGQSPPDTQYF. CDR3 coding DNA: TGTGCCAGCTCACATGGACAGAGTCCCCCGGATACGCAGTATTTT.

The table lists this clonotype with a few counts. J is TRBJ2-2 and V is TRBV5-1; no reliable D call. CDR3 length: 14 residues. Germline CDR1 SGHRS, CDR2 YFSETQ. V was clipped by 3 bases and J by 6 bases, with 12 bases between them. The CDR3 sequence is CASSSSNRAGELFF. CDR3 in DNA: TGCGCCAGCAGCTCTTCTAACCGGGCCGGGGAGCTGTTTTTT.

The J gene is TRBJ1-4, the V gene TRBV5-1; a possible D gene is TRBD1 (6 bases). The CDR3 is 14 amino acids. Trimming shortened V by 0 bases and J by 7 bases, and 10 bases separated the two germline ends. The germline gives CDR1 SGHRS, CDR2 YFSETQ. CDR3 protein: CASSLVRGGEKLFF. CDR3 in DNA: TGCGCCAGCAGCTTGGTCAGGGGCGGTGAAAAACTGTTTTTT. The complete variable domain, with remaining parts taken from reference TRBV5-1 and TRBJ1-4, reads KAGVTQTPRYLIKTRGQQVTLSCSPISGHRSVSWYQQTPGQGLQFLFEYFSETQRNKGNFPGRFSGRQFSNSRSEMNVSTLELGDSALYLCASSLVRGGEKLFFGSGTQLSVL.

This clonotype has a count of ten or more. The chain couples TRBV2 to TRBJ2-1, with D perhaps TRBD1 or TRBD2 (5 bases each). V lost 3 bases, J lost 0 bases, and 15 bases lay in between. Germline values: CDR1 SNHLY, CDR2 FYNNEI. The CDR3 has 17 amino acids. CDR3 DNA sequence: TGTGCCAGCAGTGAGCCCCGGGACCGGAGCTCCTACAATGAGCAGTTCTTC. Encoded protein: CASSEPRDRSSYNEQFF.

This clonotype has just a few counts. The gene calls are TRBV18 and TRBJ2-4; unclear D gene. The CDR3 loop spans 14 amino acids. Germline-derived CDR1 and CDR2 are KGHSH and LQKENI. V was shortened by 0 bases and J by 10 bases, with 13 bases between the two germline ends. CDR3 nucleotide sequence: TGTGCCAGCTCACCACCGGAAGTCAATAGGATTCAGTACTTC. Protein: CASSPPEVNRIQYF. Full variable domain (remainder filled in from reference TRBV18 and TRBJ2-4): NAGVMQNPRHLVRRRGQEARLRCSPMKGHSHVYWYRQLPEEGLKFMVYLQKENIIDESGMPKERFSAEFPKEGPSILRIQQVVRGDSAAYFCASSPPEVNRIQYFGAGTRLSVL.

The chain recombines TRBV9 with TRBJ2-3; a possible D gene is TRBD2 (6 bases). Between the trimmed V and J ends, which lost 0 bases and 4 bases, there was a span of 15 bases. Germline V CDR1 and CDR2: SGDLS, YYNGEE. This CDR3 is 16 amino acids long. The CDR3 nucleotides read TGTGCCAGCAGCGTAGCTGGGGGGTCCTACGCAGATACGCAGTATTTT. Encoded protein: CASSVAGGSYADTQYF.

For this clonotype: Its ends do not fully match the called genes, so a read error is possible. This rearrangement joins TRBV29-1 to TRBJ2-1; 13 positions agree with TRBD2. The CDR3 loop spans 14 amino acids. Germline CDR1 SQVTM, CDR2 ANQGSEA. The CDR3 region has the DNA TGCAACGTTGAGGGACTAGCGGGGTGGAATGAGCAGTTCTTC. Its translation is CNVEGLAGWNEQFF.

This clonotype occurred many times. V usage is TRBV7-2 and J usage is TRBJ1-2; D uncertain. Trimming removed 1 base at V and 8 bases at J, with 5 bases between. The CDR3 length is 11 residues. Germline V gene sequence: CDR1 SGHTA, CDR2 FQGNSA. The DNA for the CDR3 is TGTGCCAGCAGCTTAGGCAGGGGCTACACCTTC. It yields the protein CASSLGRGYTF.

CDR3 sequence reads: CSAHPSVWRTEQFF. For the CDR3, the DNA is TGCAGTGCTCACCCCTCGGTGTGGCGGACTGAGCAGTTCTTC. V gene TRBV20-1 combines with J gene TRBJ2-1; D ambiguous. The ends were cut back, 5 bases at V and 9 bases at J, with 20 bases in the middle. The CDR3 consists of 14 residues. The germline gives CDR1 DFQATT, CDR2 SNEGSKA (reference sequence).